Presented here are 12 T cell receptor beta chains from one specimen sequenced in a study of blood T cell repertoires in COVID-19. The table came from immunoSEQ multiplex PCR; TCRdb's copy has only in-frame clones and leaves some out. Found here are 45,000 or so clones, approximately 86% of them singletons; the top ten hold over 4.5%. Material for sequencing was peripheral blood. The receptors here all came from a man aged 40-55 years with active COVID-19.

Written as DNA, the CDR3 is TGTGCCACCGGACCGGGACAGGGCTCCTACGAGCAGTACTTC. It specifies CATGPGQGSYEQYF. The chain employs TRBV24-1 and TRBJ2-7, with TRBD1 identical over 9 bases. Trimming removed 9 bases from V and 0 bases from J; junction bases left unmatched: 5. The CDR3 is made up of 14 amino acids. Germline-derived CDR1 and CDR2 are KGHDR and SFDVKD.

Of note for this clone: This CDR3 is also generated by other DNA sequences in the sample. As DNA, the CDR3 is TGTGCCAGCGGAGCAGGAGGCTGGGGCTACACCTTC. It yields the protein CASGAGGWGYTF. This rearrangement joins TRBV2 to TRBJ1-2; D unclear. Per germline, CDR1 SNHLY and CDR2 FYNNEI. V dropped 8 bases and J dropped 8 bases, with 15 bases sitting between them. The CDR3 has 12 amino acids.

CDR3 residues: CAWTSIPGQGAGGYTF. CDR3 nucleotide sequence: TGTGCCTGGACCTCCATTCCGGGACAGGGGGCAGGTGGCTACACCTTC. This chain joins TRBV30 and TRBJ1-2, with TRBD1 identical over 12 bases. Trimming cost V 4 bases and J 7 bases; bases outside gene matches: 13. Germline V gene data show CDR1 as GTSNPN and CDR2 as SVGIG (reference sequence). The CDR3 is 16 residues long.

The CDR3 loop is CASSTSGLAVNEQFF. CDR3 DNA sequence: TGTGCCAGCAGTACCTCGGGACTAGCGGTCAATGAGCAGTTCTTC. This sequence joins TRBV28 and TRBJ2-1; 11 bases match TRBD2. Germline CDR1 and CDR2: MDHEN and SYDVKM. Germline trimming cut 5 bases from V and 6 bases from J; bases unmatched to any gene: 6. The CDR3 is 15 residues long.

J is TRBJ2-1 and V is TRBV27; 9 bases are shared with TRBD1. Germline V gene sequence: CDR1 MNHEY, CDR2 SMNVEV (reference sequence). V trimming: 3 bases; J trimming: 4 bases; junction bases outside the gene matches: 13. The CDR3 is 18 amino acids. CDR3 nucleotides: TGTGCCAGCAGTTTGCTAGGTGGGCGGGACAGGGCTTACAATGAGCAGTTCTTC. Protein product: CASSLLGGRDRAYNEQFF.

V gene TRBV5-4 combines with J gene TRBJ2-7; 7 positions match TRBD2. V was pared by 4 bases and J by 3 bases, with 10 bases of the junction left unmatched. Looked up from germline, CDR1 is SGHNT and CDR2 is YYREEE (reference sequence). The CDR3 sequence is 15 residues long. Here the CDR3 DNA reads TGTGCCAGCAGCCTTATTAGCGGGTCCAACTACGAGCAGTACTTC. Residues: CASSLISGSNYEQYF.

The V gene is TRBV21-1, the J gene TRBJ1-1. TRBV21-1 is shown as a pseudogene. The CDR3 is made up of 14 amino acids. The CDR3 protein is CASLTWGGDTEAFF. CDR3 coding DNA: TGTGCCAGCCTTACATGGGGGGGGGACACTGAAGCTTTCTTT.

This chain joins TRBV5-6 and TRBJ1-5; D is perhaps TRBD1 (6 bases). This CDR3 comprises 15 residues. Germline CDR1 is SGHDT and CDR2 is YYEEEE. V shed 0 bases and J shed 7 bases, with 14 bases lying between them. CDR3 protein: CASSLGGRGGQPQHF. DNA for the CDR3: TGTGCCAGCAGCTTGGGGGGCAGGGGTGGACAGCCCCAGCATTTT.

The chain combines TRBV5-4 with TRBJ2-7; 9 positions agree with TRBD1. V dropped 2 bases and J dropped 6; count of bases not matched to a gene: 6. The germline CDR1 and CDR2 sequences are SGHNT and YYREEE (reference sequence). This CDR3 has 14 amino acids. The CDR3 bases are TGTGCCAGCAGCTTTGGGACAGGGCCCAGCGAGCAGTACTTC. This encodes CASSFGTGPSEQYF.

This clone has just a few counts. The rearrangement uses TRBV5-4 and TRBJ2-1; a weak D match, TRBD2 (6 bases). The CDR3 is 12 residues long. V gave up 2 bases and J gave up 7 bases, with 7 bases separating them. Germline V gene lookup returns CDR1 SGHNT and CDR2 YYREEE (reference sequence). The CDR3 loop is CASSFGGNEQFF. Written as DNA, the CDR3 is TGTGCCAGCAGCTTTGGGGGGAATGAGCAGTTCTTC.

J is TRBJ1-2 and V is TRBV6-5, with a possible D match to TRBD1 (5 bases). Germline assignment: CDR1 MNHEY and CDR2 SVGAGI. This CDR3 spans 15 amino acids. Trimming stripped 6 bases from V and 0 bases from J, with 14 bases between. The CDR3 here is CASRGPGPPNYGYTF. Here the CDR3 DNA reads TGTGCCAGCAGGGGGCCAGGGCCGCCTAACTATGGCTACACCTTC.

V is TRBV5-4 and J is TRBJ1-2, with TRBD1 matching over 7 bases. This CDR3 contains 16 residues. J was trimmed by 2 bases and V by 4 bases; bases with no gene match: 11. The V gene's germline CDR1 is SGHNT and CDR2 YYREEE (reference sequence). CDR3 sequence: CASSPSPGGGNYGYTF. For the CDR3, the DNA is TGTGCCAGCAGCCCCTCACCAGGGGGAGGAAACTATGGCTACACCTTC. Variable domain in full (rest from reference TRBV5-4 and TRBJ1-2): ETGVTQSPTHLIKTRGQQVTLRCSSQSGHNTVSWYQQALGQGPQFIFQYYREEENGRGNFPPRFSGLQFPNYSSELNVNALELDDSALYLCASSPSPGGGNYGYTFGSGTRLTVV.